Presented here are 19 T cell receptor beta chains from one specimen sequenced in a study of blood T cell repertoires in COVID-19. TCRdb's copy holds only in-frame clones and misses some; the assay was immunoSEQ multiplex PCR. This table has 180,000 or so clones, 87% appearing once. The material sequenced was peripheral blood. These receptors were taken from a woman aged 45-60 years with acute or convalescent COVID-19.

The CDR3 coding sequence is TGCGCCAGCAGCCATCTCCAGGGCGTTCGACAGAGCTCCTACAATGAGCAGTTCTTC. Its translation is CASSHLQGVRQSSYNEQFF. The rearrangement joins TRBV4-3 to TRBJ2-1; possibly TRBD1 for D (5 bases). V dropped 3 bases and J dropped 0 bases, with 21 bases sitting between them. CDR1 is LGHNA and CDR2 is YSLEER in the germline V gene. The CDR3 runs to 19 residues.

The chain recombines TRBV9 with TRBJ1-6, with D unclear. The V gene lost 4 bases and the J gene lost 4 bases, with 15 bases spanning the gap. Germline assignment: CDR1 SGDLS and CDR2 YYNGEE. This CDR3 contains 16 residues. The DNA of the CDR3 is TGTGCCAGCAGCCCCCCGGGCGGGCAATATAATTCACCCCTCCACTTT. As protein: CASSPPGGQYNSPLHF. The full variable domain, its missing parts supplied by reference TRBV9 and TRBJ1-6, is DSGVTQTPKHLITATGQRVTLRCSPRSGDLSVYWYQQSLDQGLQFLIQYYNGEERAKGNILERFSAQQFPDLHSELNLSSLELGDSALYFCASSPPGGQYNSPLHFGNGTRLTVT.

The V call is TRBV18, the J call TRBJ2-1; 8 nucleotides line up with TRBD2. Germline assignment: CDR1 KGHSH and CDR2 LQKENI. The CDR3 is made up of 17 amino acids. J gave up 1 base and V 6 bases, and 11 bases lay outside the gene matches. The CDR3 coding sequence is TGTGCCAGCTCGACACTCGGACTAGCTCAATCCTACAATGAGCAGTTCTTC. Amino acid sequence: CASSTLGLAQSYNEQFF. The complete variable domain, with remaining parts taken from reference TRBV18 and TRBJ2-1, reads NAGVMQNPRHLVRRRGQEARLRCSPMKGHSHVYWYRQLPEEGLKFMVYLQKENIIDESGMPKERFSAEFPKEGPSILRIQQVVRGDSAAYFCASSTLGLAQSYNEQFFGPGTRLTVL.

The V call is TRBV6-2 or TRBV6-3, the J call TRBJ2-7, with a weak D call TRBD2 (6 bases). The CDR3 loop spans 15 amino acids. Germline CDR1 is MNHEY and CDR2 is SVGEGT. Trimming took 7 bases from V and 0 from J, leaving 16 bases between them. This CDR3 is CASNPGRSASYEQYF. CDR3 coding DNA: TGTGCCAGCAACCCGGGGAGGTCGGCCTCCTACGAGCAGTACTTC.

In DNA, the CDR3 is TGTGCCAGCAGCCTGGCGAGCGAAGATACGCAGTATTTT. Its translation: CASSLASEDTQYF. The genes are TRBV7-2 and TRBJ2-3; D is unclear. CDR3 length equals 13 residues. From germline, CDR1 is SGHTA and CDR2 FQGNSA. V dropped 5 bases and J dropped 5 bases, with 11 bases sitting between them.

The chain has TRBV6-5 and TRBJ2-7, with D uncertain. Trimming cost V 2 bases and J 5 bases, with 10 bases left between them. The CDR3 is 13 residues long. Germline loops: CDR1 MNHEY, CDR2 SVGAGI. The CDR3 bases are TGTGCCAGCAGTTACCGGTTGATGCACGAGCAGTACTTC. Translating it yields CASSYRLMHEQYF.

The rearrangement links TRBV5-1 to TRBJ2-7; D may be TRBD2 (6 bases). This CDR3 is 14 amino acids long. Trimming took off 1 base at V and 0 bases at J, with 8 bases between the two ends. Germline assignment: CDR1 SGHRS and CDR2 YFSETQ. Here the CDR3 reads CASSLTGLSYEQYF. The CDR3 DNA reads as TGCGCCAGCAGCTTGACGGGACTCTCCTACGAGCAGTACTTC.

This chain joins TRBV19 and TRBJ2-7; tentatively, D is TRBD2 (6 bases). In germline, CDR1 is LNHDA, CDR2 SQIVND (reference sequence). Trimming removed 5 bases at V and 4 bases at J, with 21 bases between. CDR3 length: 16 residues. CDR3: CASSSSPGPGGYEQYF. The CDR3 DNA follows: TGTGCCAGTAGTTCCTCCCCGGGCCCCGGAGGGTACGAGCAGTACTTC.

V is TRBV13 and J is TRBJ2-3, with 8 positions matching TRBD2. This CDR3 comprises 15 residues. Germline CDR1 PRHDT, CDR2 FYEKMQ (reference sequence). Trimming removed 8 bases from V and 2 bases from J; junction bases left unmatched: 9. CDR3 bases: TGTGCCAGCGGCCCAAGGACTAGCCCCACAGATACGCAGTATTTT. Translated: CASGPRTSPTDTQYF. Using reference TRBV13 and TRBJ2-3 for the parts outside the CDR3, the full variable domain is AAGVIQSPRHLIKEKRETATLKCYPIPRHDTVYWYQQGPGQDPQFLISFYEKMQSDKGSIPDRFSAQQFSDYHSELNMSSLELGDSALYFCASGPRTSPTDTQYFGPGTRLTVL.

The V gene is TRBV27, the J gene TRBJ1-6; the match to TRBD1 covers 8 bases. The V gene's germline CDR1 is MNHEY and CDR2 SMNVEV (reference sequence). The V and J ends lost 4 bases and 9 bases, in that order; junction bases with no gene match: 8. This CDR3 spans 15 amino acids. CDR3 sequence (DNA): TGTGCCAGCAGTTCCTGGACAGGGCAGGGTTCACCCCTCCACTTT. Translating it yields CASSSWTGQGSPLHF.

The chain combines TRBV12-3 or TRBV12-4 with TRBJ2-1; no firm D call. The CDR3 consists of 13 residues. The V gene lost 3 bases and the J gene lost 4 bases, with 7 bases spanning the gap. CDR3 coding DNA: TGTGCCAGCAGTTTGTCCAGATACAATGAGCAGTTCTTC. Its protein is CASSLSRYNEQFF.

This CDR3 is CASSPGPTGENTEAFF. CDR3 bases: TGCGCCAGCAGCCCTGGCCCGACAGGGGAGAACACTGAAGCTTTCTTT. V gene TRBV4-3 combines with J gene TRBJ1-1, with 8 bases fitting TRBD1. The germline gives CDR1 LGHNA, CDR2 YSLEER. V lost 4 bases and J lost 1; bases outside the gene matches: 8. The CDR3 is 16 amino acids.

The chain links TRBV15 to TRBJ2-7; D is undetermined. The V gene's germline CDR1 is LNHNV and CDR2 YYDKDF (reference sequence). V dropped 0 bases and J dropped 0 bases, with 9 bases sitting between them. There are 15 residues in the CDR3. CDR3 in DNA: TGTGCCACCAGCAGAGAGTATCCGAGCTCCTACGAGCAGTACTTC. It translates to CATSREYPSSYEQYF.

CDR3 in amino acids: CASSFGGQGTMGEKLFF. The CDR3 DNA reads as TGTGCCAGCAGTTTCGGGGGACAGGGAACCATGGGGGAAAAACTGTTTTTT. The chain couples TRBV28 to TRBJ1-4; 9 nucleotides align to TRBD1. This CDR3 has 17 residues. Losses at the gene ends were 3 bases for V and 8 bases for J; bases not matched to a gene: 13. The V gene's germline CDR1 is MDHEN and CDR2 SYDVKM. The full variable domain, completed using reference TRBV28 and TRBJ1-4, is DVKVTQSSRYLVKRTGEKVFLECVQDMDHENMFWYRQDPGLGLRLIYFSYDVKMKEKGDIPEGYSVSREKKERFSLILESASTNQTSMYLCASSFGGQGTMGEKLFFGSGTQLSVL.

CDR3 sequence (DNA): TGTGCCAGCAGCCATCCATTCGGGACAGGGATTGAAAAACTGTTTTTT. As protein: CASSHPFGTGIEKLFF. The rearrangement links TRBV11-2 to TRBJ1-4; 9 nucleotides align to TRBD1. Germline V CDR1 and CDR2: SGHAT, FQNNGV. This CDR3 region has 16 residues. Germline trimming cut 5 bases from V and 7 bases from J; bases unmatched to any gene: 11.

V gene TRBV30 combines with J gene TRBJ2-2; 11 bases agree with TRBD2. Germline CDR1 GTSNPN, CDR2 SVGIG (reference sequence). CDR3 size: 15 residues. The V segment lost 5 bases and the J segment 5 bases; nucleotides outside the gene matches: 7. The CDR3 DNA reads as TGTGCCTGGGATTTAGCGGGAGGGCAGACCGGGGAGCTGTTTTTT. Translated, it gives CAWDLAGGQTGELFF.

V usage is TRBV30 and J usage is TRBJ2-5, with a weak D call TRBD2 (6 bases). Trimming removed 0 bases at V and 5 bases at J, with 16 bases between. Germline V CDR1 and CDR2: GTSNPN, SVGIG (reference sequence). CDR3 length: 15 amino acids. In DNA form, the CDR3 reads TGTGCCTGGAGTGTATCTCTAGCGTCTGGTGAGACCCAGTACTTC. This codes for CAWSVSLASGETQYF.

This chain connects TRBV9 to TRBJ2-5, with 7 bases fitting TRBD1. In germline, CDR1 is SGDLS, CDR2 YYNGEE. With 3 bases clipped from V and 4 bases from J, the junction kept 12 bases outside the gene matches. This CDR3 comprises 16 residues. The CDR3, as DNA: TGTGCCAGCAGCGCCGAGAACAGGGGTGGCGGAGAGACCCAGTACTTC. It yields the protein CASSAENRGGGETQYF.

V and J are TRBV10-2 and TRBJ1-1; TRBD1 might be the D (5 bases). Germline assignment: CDR1 WSHSY and CDR2 SAAADI. Trimming took 6 bases from V and 0 from J, leaving 11 bases between them. This CDR3 is 14 amino acids long. This CDR3 reads CASRDRSMNTEAFF. The CDR3 DNA follows: TGCGCCAGCAGAGACAGAAGCATGAACACTGAAGCTTTCTTT.